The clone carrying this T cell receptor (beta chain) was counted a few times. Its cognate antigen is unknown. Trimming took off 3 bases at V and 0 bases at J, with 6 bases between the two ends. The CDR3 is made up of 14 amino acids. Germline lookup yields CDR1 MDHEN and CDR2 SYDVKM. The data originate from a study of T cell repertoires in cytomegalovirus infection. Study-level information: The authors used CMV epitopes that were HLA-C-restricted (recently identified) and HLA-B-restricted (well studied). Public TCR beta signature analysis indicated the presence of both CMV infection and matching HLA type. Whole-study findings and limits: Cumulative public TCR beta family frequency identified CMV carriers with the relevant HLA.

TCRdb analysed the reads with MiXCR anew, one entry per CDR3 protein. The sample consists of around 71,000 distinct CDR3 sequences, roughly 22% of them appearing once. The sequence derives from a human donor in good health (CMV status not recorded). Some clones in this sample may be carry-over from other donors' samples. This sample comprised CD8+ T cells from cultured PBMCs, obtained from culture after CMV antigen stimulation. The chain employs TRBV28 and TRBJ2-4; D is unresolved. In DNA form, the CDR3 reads TGTGCCAGCAGTTTCCTGCTAGCCAAAAACATTCAGTACTTC. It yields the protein CASSFLLAKNIQYF.